These 20 T cell receptor beta chains share one sample of origin, sequenced in a study of shared clonotypes between healthy human individuals. This table comes from immunoSEQ multiplex PCR, and its TCRdb copy is limited to in-frame clones, with some not included. The profile shows just over 2,000,000 clones, 90% to 95% of them singletons. The sequencing sample was made of naive CD4+ T cells sorted from blood. This sample's subset: CD45RA+ positively selected. Receptor source: a man in his late teens or twenties in good health.

The chain joins TRBV5-1 to TRBJ1-2; TRBD1 matches 7 bases. The germline CDR1 and CDR2 sequences are SGHRS and YFSETQ. Trimming at V came to 2 bases and at J to 0 bases, leaving 4 bases not matched to a gene. The CDR3 consists of 15 residues. CDR3 residues: CASSLMTGTNYGYTF. The CDR3 DNA reads TGCGCCAGCAGCTTAATGACAGGGACTAACTATGGCTACACCTTC.

Regarding this clone: One junction end disagrees with the germline gene, perhaps due to a read error. The V call is TRBV7-7, the J call TRBJ2-5, with 9 bases lining up with TRBD2. Germline values: CDR1 SSHAT, CDR2 FNYEAQ (reference sequence). This CDR3 region has 15 residues. CDR3 loop: CASSLAGALLETQYF. The CDR3 coding sequence is TGTGCTAGCAGCTTAGCGGGGGCACTACTCGAGACCCAGTACTTC.

V and J are TRBV28 and TRBJ2-1; no firm D call. CDR3 length: 13 amino acids. Per the germline V gene, CDR1 is MDHEN and CDR2 is SYDVKM. Trimming removed 8 bases at V and 7 bases at J, with 15 bases between. CDR3 sequence reads: CASERPQKNEQFF. In DNA, the CDR3 is TGTGCCAGCGAAAGGCCCCAAAAGAATGAGCAGTTCTTC.

This clone occurred a few times. The V gene is TRBV29-1, the J gene TRBJ1-1, with D possibly being TRBD1 (5 bases). The CDR3 contains 12 residues. The germline V gene has CDR1 SQVTM and CDR2 ANQGSEA. The V and J ends lost 6 bases and 7 bases respectively, with 15 bases between them. The CDR3 here is CSVDGADREAFF. For the CDR3, the DNA is TGCAGCGTCGACGGGGCGGATCGTGAAGCTTTCTTT.

The chain combines TRBV7-9 with TRBJ2-1; 9 positions agree with TRBD1. J lost 6 bases, V lost 2 bases, and 5 bases had no gene match. This CDR3 region has 15 residues. Germline V gene sequence: CDR1 SEHNR, CDR2 FQNEAQ (reference sequence). The CDR3 here is CASSLTGGKTNEQFF. CDR3 sequence (DNA): TGTGCCAGCAGCTTAACAGGGGGCAAGACCAATGAGCAGTTCTTC.

The rearrangement uses TRBV19 and TRBJ1-1; D not certain. Germline V gene sequence: CDR1 LNHDA, CDR2 SQIVND (reference sequence). The CDR3 contains 15 residues. The ends were cut back, 7 bases at V and 3 bases at J, with 18 bases in the middle. The CDR3 bases are TGTGCCAGTACCATATCCCCGTCAGTCGACACTGAAGCTTTCTTT. This codes for CASTISPSVDTEAFF.

The V and J genes are TRBV15 and TRBJ2-3; TRBD2 agrees at 9 bases. Germline values: CDR1 LNHNV, CDR2 YYDKDF (reference sequence). The CDR3 contains 17 residues. V trimming: 0 bases; J trimming: 0 bases; junction bases outside the gene matches: 4. For the CDR3, the DNA is TGTGCCACCAGCAGAGATTTCAGCGGGGGGAGCACAGATACGCAGTATTTT. This translates into CATSRDFSGGSTDTQYF.

The rearrangement uses TRBV28 and TRBJ1-4; 8 nucleotides match TRBD1. The CDR3 has 13 amino acids. CDR1 and CDR2 (germline): MDHEN, SYDVKM. J lost 8 bases, V lost 5 bases, and 4 bases had no gene match. The CDR3: CASSNRGEEKLFF. CDR3 DNA sequence: TGTGCCAGCAGTAACAGGGGGGAGGAAAAACTGTTTTTT.

The chain is built from TRBV10-3 and TRBJ1-2; D gene uncertain. The CDR3 has 13 residues. The germline CDR1 and CDR2 sequences are ENHRY and SYGVKD. V lost 4 bases to trimming and J lost 8 bases, with 14 bases between them. CDR3 region: CAISGVESGGYTF. Here the CDR3 DNA reads TGTGCCATCAGTGGCGTTGAATCGGGCGGCTACACCTTC.

This chain links TRBV11-2 with TRBJ2-7, with 9 bases identical to TRBD2. The length of the CDR3 is 18 residues. Losses at the gene ends were 1 base for V and 2 bases for J; bases not matched to a gene: 12. Germline CDR1 reads SGHAT; CDR2 reads FQNNGV. The CDR3 spells CASSLGVLEREAPYEQYF. For the CDR3, the DNA is TGTGCCAGCAGCTTAGGAGTATTGGAGCGGGAGGCTCCCTACGAGCAGTACTTC.

The chain is built from TRBV14 and TRBJ2-5; D is unclear. Trimming took off 0 bases at V and 5 bases at J, with 16 bases between the two ends. CDR1 and CDR2 (germline): SGHDN, FVKESK. The CDR3 extends over 16 amino acids. Written as DNA, the CDR3 is TGTGCCAGCAGCCAAGAAATCGGACCGACCTTTGAGACCCAGTACTTC. It specifies CASSQEIGPTFETQYF.

V gene TRBV5-1 combines with J gene TRBJ2-7, with 10 bases matching TRBD1. Germline trimming cut 4 bases from V and 2 bases from J; bases unmatched to any gene: 6. CDR1 SGHRS and CDR2 YFSETQ come from the germline V gene. The CDR3 loop spans 15 amino acids. The CDR3 region has the DNA TGCGCCAGCAGCCCGGACAGGGGGGGTACCTACGAGCAGTACTTC. Its translation: CASSPDRGGTYEQYF.

This chain connects TRBV6-5 to TRBJ1-2; D remains ambiguous. CDR3 length: 10 residues. Germline loops: CDR1 MNHEY, CDR2 SVGAGI. V lost 8 bases and J 8 bases, leaving 9 bases between the germline ends. CDR3 residues: CASGYCGYTF. CDR3 DNA sequence: TGTGCCAGCGGGTACTGCGGCTACACCTTC.

The chain couples TRBV30 to TRBJ2-7; no clear D. This CDR3 contains 12 residues. CDR1 and CDR2 (germline): GTSNPN, SVGIG (reference sequence). Trimming pared 2 bases from V and 3 bases from J, leaving 8 bases between. The CDR3 loop reads CAWSFPDYEQYF. The DNA of the CDR3 is TGTGCCTGGAGTTTTCCAGACTACGAGCAGTACTTC. Supplemented by reference TRBV30 and TRBJ2-7, the full variable domain reads SQTIHQWPATLVQPVGSPLSLECTVEGTSNPNLYWYRQAAGRGLQLLFYSVGIGQISSEVPQNLSASRPQDRQFILSSKKLLLSDSGFYLCAWSFPDYEQYFGPGTRLTVT.

The V and J genes are TRBV5-1 and TRBJ2-3; 8 nucleotides agree with TRBD2. Unmatched junction bases numbered 7, after V lost 4 bases and J lost 3 bases. Per the germline V gene, CDR1 is SGHRS and CDR2 is YFSETQ. CDR3 length: 15 amino acids. The CDR3 loop reads CASSPLRGATDTQYF. The CDR3 nucleotides are TGCGCCAGCAGCCCTTTGCGGGGGGCGACAGATACGCAGTATTTT.

The chain uses TRBV6-5 and TRBJ2-4; 11 nucleotides agree with TRBD1. The CDR3 has 14 amino acids. V dropped 5 bases and J dropped 6; count of bases not matched to a gene: 3. Germline lookup yields CDR1 MNHEY and CDR2 SVGAGI. CDR3 sequence (DNA): TGTGCCAGCAGTCCTGGGACAGGGGGAAACATTCAGTACTTC. This gives the protein CASSPGTGGNIQYF.

The gene calls are TRBV11-2 and TRBJ2-3, with 12 bases aligning to TRBD2. The V segment lost 5 bases and the J segment 2 bases; nucleotides outside the gene matches: 5. The germline V gene has CDR1 SGHAT and CDR2 FQNNGV. This CDR3 spans 16 amino acids. Here the CDR3 reads CASSLWTSGTTDTQYF. CDR3 bases: TGTGCCAGCAGCCTATGGACTAGCGGGACCACAGATACGCAGTATTTT.

The rearrangement links TRBV6-6 to TRBJ1-6, with 8 bases lining up with TRBD1. The trim removed 6 bases at V and 7 bases at J, leaving 8 bases unmatched. Germline loops: CDR1 MNHNY, CDR2 SVGAGI (reference sequence). The CDR3 loop spans 15 amino acids. The CDR3 here is CASRPSDRGNSPLHF. The CDR3 DNA sequence: TGTGCCAGCAGGCCATCCGACAGGGGCAATTCACCCCTCCACTTT.

The chain couples TRBV4-1 to TRBJ1-3, with D perhaps TRBD1 (5 bases). V lost 0 bases, J lost 0 bases, and 9 bases lay in between. This CDR3 is 16 amino acids long. Germline lookup yields CDR1 MGHRA and CDR2 YSYEKL. The CDR3 reads CASSQDDSYSGNTIYF. The CDR3 DNA sequence: TGCGCCAGCAGCCAAGACGACAGTTACTCTGGAAACACCATATATTTT.

The V call is TRBV6-6, the J call TRBJ2-3; D tentatively reads TRBD1 or TRBD2 (5 bases each). V was pared by 9 bases and J by 1 base, with 17 bases between. The germline V gene encodes CDR1 MNHNY and CDR2 SVGAGI (reference sequence). The CDR3 covers 15 residues. The CDR3 region has the DNA TGTGCCAGTAGGCCCAGGGACGCTCGCACAGATACGCAGTATTTT. Translation gives CASRPRDARTDTQYF.